This T cell receptor beta chain was identified during a study of blood T cell repertoires in COVID-19. At the level of the study: There were acute and convalescent COVID-19 samples, and they came from the United States, Italy and Spain. PBMCs, B-cell-depleted T cells, or T cells provided the cDNA or gDNA that made up the material.

Sequencing used immunoSEQ multiplex PCR; TCRdb keeps in-frame clones, though not all of them. Seen here are 140,000 to 150,000 clones, around 89% observed once, and the top ten hold 1.2%. This clone came up a few times. Participant age was roughly 18 to 95 years, and participants resided in around 24 US areas. Grouping used clinical history reported by participants in a survey and questionnaire. Sequences were obtained from PBMCs or T cells enriched from blood (not recorded which). The sequence came from a woman in her twenties or thirties with acute COVID-19.

CDR3 in amino acids: CASRSGPGQGANTGELFF. The CDR3 DNA follows: TGTGCCAGCAGGTCCGGACCGGGACAGGGGGCGAACACCGGGGAGCTGTTTTTT. This chain links TRBV28 with TRBJ2-2; 11 bases are shared with TRBD1. This CDR3 is built from 18 residues. V trimming: 6 bases; J trimming: 0 bases; junction bases outside the gene matches: 9. Germline V CDR1 and CDR2: MDHEN, SYDVKM.